These T cell receptor beta chains were read from a single sample in a study of shared clonotypes between healthy human individuals. Profiling relied on immunoSEQ multiplex PCR, and the TCRdb table lists in-frame clones only, not all of them. This table has 2 million to 2.5 million clones, just under 95% appearing once. Sequencing used naive CD8+ T cells sorted from blood. These receptors originate from a man aged 18 to 30 in good health. CDR3s leave out the opening cysteine and the closing phenylalanine or tryptophan. Fields, in order: clone size, J gene, D gene, V gene, CDR3 protein. The D gene is left open where the match is weak. Not all rows give a size; the values are once, few, many and, for expanded clones, a class.

clone_size: few
j_call: TRBJ1-2
d_call: -
v_call: TRBV5-1
cdr3_aa: ASSPPDGYGYT

clone_size: -
j_call: TRBJ2-7
d_call: -
v_call: TRBV7-9
cdr3_aa: ASTGGGSSYEQY

clone_size: -
j_call: TRBJ2-3
d_call: TRBD2
v_call: TRBV9
cdr3_aa: ASSPGTSADTQY

clone_size: -
j_call: TRBJ2-7
d_call: TRBD1
v_call: TRBV13
cdr3_aa: ASSRWGQALSYEQY

clone_size: -
j_call: TRBJ2-5
d_call: TRBD1
v_call: TRBV6-6
cdr3_aa: ASSSGTGVFGETQY

clone_size: -
j_call: TRBJ2-5
d_call: -
v_call: TRBV14
cdr3_aa: ASSQEMLGGYRETQY

clone_size: -
j_call: TRBJ2-7
d_call: -
v_call: TRBV9
cdr3_aa: ASSGGTQAYEQY

clone_size: -
j_call: TRBJ2-7
d_call: -
v_call: TRBV5-4
cdr3_aa: ASSFGGYEQY

clone_size: -
j_call: TRBJ2-7
d_call: TRBD1
v_call: TRBV28
cdr3_aa: ASSFSVRQGGTREQY

clone_size: -
j_call: TRBJ2-7
d_call: TRBD1
v_call: TRBV27
cdr3_aa: ASSFRWAGGEDEQY

clone_size: -
j_call: TRBJ1-1
d_call: -
v_call: TRBV30
cdr3_aa: AWNTGGIFTEAF